This T cell receptor beta chain comes out of a study of T cells in Graves' hyperthyroidism and ophthalmopathy. Regarding the study as a whole: Among thyroid clonotypes expanded above 0.001, most also appeared in blood. In simple terms, a model built on 13 V-J features told ophthalmopathy apart from stable hyperthyroidism.

TCR beta CDR3 regions were amplified from RNA transcripts. During a first-round RT-PCR of the TCR CDR3, the HTBI primer set was used. Each CDR3 protein is one row after TCRdb ran MiXCR on the multiplex PCR reads. The sample comprises some 800,000 distinct CDR3 sequences, 35% to 45% of which are singletons, and 7% to 10% rests with the top ten. About this clonotype itself: Its antigen is as yet unknown.

The sample comprised blood. This receptor was identified in a man in his late teens or twenties with Graves' hyperthyroidism.

The chain's CDR3 is CASLHSGRTGELFF. The CDR3 DNA sequence: TGTGCCAGCCTTCATAGCGGGAGAACCGGGGAGCTGTTTTTT. V gene TRBV19 combines with J gene TRBJ2-2; 9 positions match TRBD2. The CDR3 runs 14 residues. Per the germline V gene, CDR1 is LNHDA and CDR2 is SQIVND (reference sequence). Trimming at V came to 9 bases and at J to 5 bases, leaving 7 bases not matched to a gene.